These 26 T cell receptor beta chains share one sample of origin, sequenced in a study of T cell responses to AZD1222 COVID-19 vaccine. Method: immunoSEQ multiplex PCR; TCRdb's copy keeps in-frame clones and lacks some. The sample lists over 110,000 clones; roughly nine tenths were seen once. The sequencing used peripheral blood, collected on day 0 of AZD1222 vaccination. The receptors were sampled from an adult in good health.

The rearrangement uses TRBV10-2 and TRBJ2-5; maybe TRBD1 (5 bases). V was shortened by 6 bases and J by 7 bases, with 15 bases between the two germline ends. The germline gives CDR1 WSHSY, CDR2 SAAADI. The CDR3 length is 13 residues. The CDR3 region has the DNA TGCGCCAGCAGGGATAAAGGGGCCGGGACCCAGTACTTC. This sequence encodes CASRDKGAGTQYF.

V usage is TRBV19 and J usage is TRBJ2-7, with 7 nucleotides matching TRBD1. The germline gives CDR1 LNHDA, CDR2 SQIVND (reference sequence). The CDR3 contains 15 residues. Germline trimming cut 3 bases from V and 3 bases from J; bases unmatched to any gene: 8. The chain's CDR3 is CASSIQGGGRYEQYF. CDR3 DNA: TGTGCCAGTAGTATTCAAGGGGGCGGACGCTACGAGCAGTACTTC.

This clone appeared a single time. The genes are TRBV27 and TRBJ2-3; D unclear. The CDR3 consists of 15 residues. The V and J ends lost 3 bases and 2 bases respectively, with 12 bases between them. Germline V gene data show CDR1 as MNHEY and CDR2 as SMNVEV (reference sequence). CDR3 nucleotides: TGTGCCAGCAGTTTCAGGCAGCCCCTCACAGATACGCAGTATTTT. This codes for CASSFRQPLTDTQYF.

The chain combines TRBV10-1 with TRBJ1-6; TRBD1 aligns across 9 bases. Per germline, CDR1 WNHNN and CDR2 SYGVQD (reference sequence). The J segment lost 7 bases and the V segment lost 10 bases, leaving 8 bases of the junction unmatched. The CDR3 is made up of 14 amino acids. CDR3 coding DNA: TGCGCCACCAGCTCCGGGACAGGGAATTCACCCCTCCACTTT. Translation gives CATSSGTGNSPLHF.

V is TRBV3-1 (or the pseudogene TRBV3-2) and J is TRBJ2-3; D perhaps matches TRBD2 (6 bases). The CDR3 loop spans 15 amino acids. V dropped 2 bases and J dropped 2 bases, with 11 bases sitting between them. CDR1 and CDR2 (germline): LGHDT, YNNKEL (reference sequence). The DNA for the CDR3 is TGTGCCAGCAGCCAAATACGGGGGTCCACAGATACGCAGTATTTT. It encodes CASSQIRGSTDTQYF.

The chain combines TRBV23-1 with TRBJ2-7, with D maybe TRBD2 (5 bases). TRBV23-1 is marked as an open reading frame, function uncertain. The CDR3 runs 15 residues. With 7 bases removed from V and 3 bases from J, the gap between germline ends came to 19 bases. In DNA form, the CDR3 reads TGCGCCAGCACCCAGTCCCGACTAAAACACTACGAGCAGTACTTC. This codes for CASTQSRLKHYEQYF.

The chain carries TRBV19 and TRBJ1-5, with D possibly TRBD1 on 6 matching bases. Germline V lookup: CDR1 LNHDA, CDR2 SQIVND (reference sequence). Deletions cut 5 bases from V and 0 bases from J, with 11 bases between. CDR3 length: 15 residues. CDR3 in DNA: TGTGCCAGTAGTTCCGACAGGTATAGCAATCAGCCCCAGCATTTT. Its protein is CASSSDRYSNQPQHF. The full variable domain, completed using reference TRBV19 and TRBJ1-5, is DGGITQSPKYLFRKEGQNVTLSCEQNLNHDAMYWYRQDPGQGLRLIYYSQIVNDFQKGDIAEGYSVSREKKESFPLTVTSAQKNPTAFYLCASSSDRYSNQPQHFGDGTRLSIL.

The chain couples TRBV7-2 to TRBJ2-2; D call uncertain. Trimming shortened V by 5 bases and J by 1 base, and 5 bases separated the two germline ends. The length of the CDR3 is 13 residues. CDR1 is SGHTA and CDR2 is FQGNSA in the germline V gene. CDR3 in DNA: TGTGCCAGCAGCGTGGAGAACACCGGGGAGCTGTTTTTT. Translated: CASSVENTGELFF.

V gene TRBV6-5 combines with J gene TRBJ1-1; D gene ambiguous. Germline values: CDR1 MNHEY, CDR2 SVGAGI. The CDR3 consists of 13 residues. The V and J ends lost 6 bases and 1 base respectively, with 9 bases between them. The CDR3 nucleotides are TGTGCCAGCAGGGCCCTCCAGAACACTGAAGCTTTCTTT. Protein product: CASRALQNTEAFF.

The chain couples TRBV7-6 to TRBJ1-3; D is ambiguous. The ends were cut back, 2 bases at V and 2 bases at J, with 13 bases in the middle. This CDR3 is 16 amino acids long. The germline V gene encodes CDR1 SGHVS and CDR2 FNYEAQ. CDR3 residues: CASSLNRADPGNTIYF. CDR3 bases: TGTGCCAGCAGCTTAAATCGGGCAGATCCTGGAAACACCATATATTTT.

V is TRBV6-5 and J is TRBJ1-6; 10 bases map to TRBD1. The CDR3 sequence is 16 residues long. J was trimmed by 9 bases and V by 2 bases; bases with no gene match: 7. Germline V lookup: CDR1 MNHEY, CDR2 SVGAGI. This CDR3 reads CASSYRTGTGVSPLHF. CDR3 nucleotides: TGTGCCAGCAGTTACCGGACCGGGACAGGGGTTTCACCCCTCCACTTT.

The V and J genes are TRBV6-5 and TRBJ2-5, with unresolved D. The V end lost 0 bases, the J end lost 4 bases, and 6 bases lay between the germline ends. CDR3 length: 13 amino acids. Germline CDR1 and CDR2: MNHEY and SVGAGI. CDR3 nucleotide sequence: TGTGCCAGCAGTTACTCCGCGGCAGAGACCCAGTACTTC. Protein sequence: CASSYSAAETQYF.

This chain uses TRBV27 with TRBJ1-2; D gene uncertain. V was pared by 1 base and J by 1 base, with 4 bases between. Germline V gene data show CDR1 as MNHEY and CDR2 as SMNVEV (reference sequence). CDR3 length: 13 residues. The CDR3, as DNA: TGTGCCAGCAGTTTATGGGGTAACTATGGCTACACCTTC. It translates to CASSLWGNYGYTF.

The chain joins TRBV27 to TRBJ2-5; the D gene could be TRBD1 or TRBD2 (5 bases each). The germline V gene encodes CDR1 MNHEY and CDR2 SMNVEV (reference sequence). The CDR3 extends over 15 amino acids. Trimming took off 5 bases at V and 5 bases at J, with 18 bases between the two ends. The CDR3 sequence is CASSARDPLRETQYF. CDR3 nucleotides: TGTGCCAGCAGTGCCCGGGACCCCCTGCGGGAGACCCAGTACTTC.

This rearrangement joins TRBV5-4 to TRBJ2-7; D remains unclear. Trimming removed 0 bases from V and 6 bases from J, with 4 bases in between. This CDR3 comprises 11 residues. Germline V gives CDR1 SGHNT, CDR2 YYREEE (reference sequence). The CDR3 DNA reads as TGTGCCAGCAGCTTGGGTCCCGAGCAGTACTTC. It is translated as CASSLGPEQYF.

The chain employs TRBV11-3 and TRBJ2-7; 8 bases fit TRBD1. Losses at the gene ends were 5 bases for V and 2 bases for J; bases not matched to a gene: 5. The CDR3 sequence is 14 residues long. Per germline, CDR1 SGHNT and CDR2 YENEEA. The CDR3 protein is CASSRDRSAYEQYF. The CDR3 DNA sequence: TGTGCCAGCAGCCGGGACAGGAGCGCCTACGAGCAGTACTTC.

Written as DNA, the CDR3 is TGTGCCAGCAGCCCCGCGGCAGCCACCTCCTACGAGCAGTACTTC. Its protein is CASSPAAATSYEQYF. The V gene is TRBV2, the J gene TRBJ2-7; D unresolved. This CDR3 comprises 15 residues. CDR1 is SNHLY and CDR2 is FYNNEI in the germline V gene. V lost 6 bases, J lost 0 bases, and 15 bases lay in between.

As for this clone: At one boundary the junction diverges from the germline segment, which might be a read error. The chain has TRBV28 and TRBJ1-2; 10 bases match TRBD1. The CDR3 is made up of 15 amino acids. In germline, CDR1 is MDHEN, CDR2 SYDVKM. The CDR3 reads CASSRRGQGNSGYTF. CDR3 nucleotides: TGTGCCAGCAGTAGACGGGGACAGGGGAACTCTGGCTACACCTTC.

The count of this clone is one. The chain couples TRBV24-1 to TRBJ2-5, with D possibly TRBD2 on 6 matching bases. The V end was cut by 2 bases, the J end by 5 bases, with 11 bases between. The length of the CDR3 is 14 residues. Per the germline V gene, CDR1 is KGHDR and CDR2 is SFDVKD. The CDR3 DNA follows: TGTGCCACCAGTGATTGGAGGGCTGGCGAGACCCAGTACTTC. This sequence encodes CATSDWRAGETQYF.

CDR3 region: CASSLPAPTASSYEQYF. CDR3 in DNA: TGTGCCAGCAGTTTACCCGCCCCGACGGCGAGCTCCTACGAGCAGTACTTC. This rearrangement joins TRBV28 to TRBJ2-7; D is ambiguous. The V gene's germline CDR1 is MDHEN and CDR2 SYDVKM. V lost 2 bases, J lost 0 bases, and 17 bases lay in between. The CDR3 is made up of 17 amino acids.

J is TRBJ1-4 and V is TRBV5-5, with TRBD1 identical over 10 bases. Germline V gene sequence: CDR1 SGHKS, CDR2 YYEKEE (reference sequence). The CDR3 runs to 17 residues. V dropped 4 bases and J dropped 5; count of bases not matched to a gene: 11. CDR3 sequence: CASSRRQGAAGNEKLFF. Written as DNA, the CDR3 is TGTGCCAGCAGCCGCCGACAGGGGGCGGCGGGAAATGAAAAACTGTTTTTT.

This chain connects TRBV19 to TRBJ2-1; 7 bases match TRBD1. Germline-derived CDR1 and CDR2 are LNHDA and SQIVND (reference sequence). J lost 0 bases, V lost 4 bases, and 6 bases had no gene match. The CDR3 has 16 amino acids. As DNA, the CDR3 is TGTGCCAGTAGTACCCCAGGGGGTAGCTCCTACAATGAGCAGTTCTTC. Residues: CASSTPGGSSYNEQFF.

The genes are TRBV28 and TRBJ1-5; D perhaps matches TRBD1 (5 bases). The germline V gene encodes CDR1 MDHEN and CDR2 SYDVKM. The CDR3 covers 15 residues. V lost 6 bases and J lost 0, with 12 bases in between. CDR3 nucleotide sequence: TGTGCCAGCAGAGACGGACAACATAGCAATCAGCCCCAGCATTTT. This gives the protein CASRDGQHSNQPQHF.

This rearrangement joins TRBV20-1 to TRBJ2-5; tentatively, D is TRBD1 or TRBD2 (5 bases each). V lost 3 bases and J 4 bases, leaving 12 bases between the germline ends. Looked up from germline, CDR1 is DFQATT and CDR2 is SNEGSKA (reference sequence). The CDR3 is 13 residues long. The CDR3 nucleotides read TGCAGTGCTAGTCCGTCGGGGACAGAGACCCAGTACTTC. Translation gives CSASPSGTETQYF.

J is TRBJ2-3 and V is TRBV28, with 12 nucleotides matching TRBD2. The CDR3 loop spans 16 amino acids. V lost 6 bases to trimming and J lost 0 bases; unmatched junction nucleotides: 4. CDR1 is MDHEN, CDR2 SYDVKM, per germline. The DNA for the CDR3 is TGTGCCAGCAGCCAGGGGACTAGCGGGAGCACAGATACGCAGTATTTT. It specifies CASSQGTSGSTDTQYF.

The rearrangement links TRBV5-6 to TRBJ1-2, with TRBD1 identical over 9 bases. With V trimmed by 4 bases and J by 2 bases, 12 bases remained unmatched. Germline V gene sequence: CDR1 SGHDT, CDR2 YYEEEE. This CDR3 is built from 17 residues. CDR3 residues: CASSPPQAGQGNYGYTF. CDR3 nucleotide sequence: TGTGCCAGCAGCCCCCCTCAGGCGGGACAGGGCAACTATGGCTACACCTTC. Using reference TRBV5-6 and TRBJ1-2 for the parts outside the CDR3, the full variable domain is DAGVTQSPTHLIKTRGQQVTLRCSPKSGHDTVSWYQQALGQGPQFIFQYYEEEERQRGNFPDRFSGHQFPNYSSELNVNALLLGDSALYLCASSPPQAGQGNYGYTFGSGTRLTVV.